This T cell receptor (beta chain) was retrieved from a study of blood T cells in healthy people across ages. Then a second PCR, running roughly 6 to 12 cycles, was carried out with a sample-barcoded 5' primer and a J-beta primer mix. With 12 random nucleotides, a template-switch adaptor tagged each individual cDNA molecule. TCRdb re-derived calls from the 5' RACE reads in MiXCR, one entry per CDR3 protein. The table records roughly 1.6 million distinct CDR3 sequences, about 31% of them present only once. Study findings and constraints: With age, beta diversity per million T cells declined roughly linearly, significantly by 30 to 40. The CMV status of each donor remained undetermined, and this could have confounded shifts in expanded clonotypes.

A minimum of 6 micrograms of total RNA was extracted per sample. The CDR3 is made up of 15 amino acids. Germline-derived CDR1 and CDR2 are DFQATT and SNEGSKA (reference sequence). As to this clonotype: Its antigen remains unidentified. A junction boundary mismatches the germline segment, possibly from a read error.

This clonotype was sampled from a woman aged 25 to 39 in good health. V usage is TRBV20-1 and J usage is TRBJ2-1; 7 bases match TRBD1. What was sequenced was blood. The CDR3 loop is CSARDRQGSYNGQFF. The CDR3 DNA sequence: TGCAGTGCTAGGGACAGACAGGGTTCCTACAATGGGCAGTTCTTC.